This entry describes one TCR beta chain. The record originates from a study of technical replicates of blood from several donors. Germline assignment: CDR1 SEHNR and CDR2 FQNEAQ (reference sequence). The V gene end was trimmed by 5 bases and the J gene end by 5 bases; junction bases not matched to a gene: 14. The CDR3 is made up of 17 amino acids. The table came from immunoSEQ multiplex PCR; TCRdb's copy has only in-frame clones and leaves some out. Of more than 90,000 clones in the sample, 90% to 97% are singletons; the top ten hold 0.22%. The rearrangement joins TRBV7-9 to TRBJ2-7; 11 bases fit TRBD1. The sequence was obtained from a human donor in good health. Sequenced sample: T cells isolated from PBMCs. CDR3 DNA sequence: TGTGCCAGCAGCCCGGGACAGGGGGGATTAAAGGGGGACGAGCAGTACTTC. Encoded protein: CASSPGQGGLKGDEQYF. The whole variable domain, remainder taken from reference TRBV7-9 and TRBJ2-7, is DTGVSQNPRHKITKRGQNVTFRCDPISEHNRLYWYRQTLGQGPEFLTYFQNEAQLEKSRLLSDRFSAERPKGSFSTLEIQRTEQGDSAMYLCASSPGQGGLKGDEQYFGPGTRLTVT.